This T cell receptor beta chain was sequenced for a study of spatial heterogeneity in lung cancer. Whole-study context: For the average unique TCR and UMI combination, more than 8.5 occurrences appeared in raw reads.

Per the germline V gene, CDR1 is SGHAT and CDR2 is FQNNGV. The CDR3 has 13 amino acids. Deletions cut 1 base from V and 2 bases from J, with 6 bases between. The library protocol tagged each TCR cDNA with a unique molecular identifier. From the 5' RACE reads, TCRdb called clonotypes with MiXCR, one entry per CDR3 protein. The data contain 20,000 to 25,000 distinct CDR3 sequences, about 4.9% of them singletons. Study-wide results and caveats: At resection, ubiquitous expanded tumor TCRs appeared in blood more than at follow-up.

Noted time point: sample taken at primary tumor resection. From tumor, nontumor lung or frozen PBMC, whole RNA was taken unsorted for sequencing. Untreated early-stage non-small cell lung cancer patients, some 70 in total, were the donors. This clonotype came up many times. Antigen unknown. This rearrangement joins TRBV11-2 to TRBJ2-7; D not certain. The input for sequencing was PBMCs, taken at surgery. This TCR derives from a male donor with early-stage non-small cell lung cancer. The CDR3 DNA reads as TGTGCCAGCAGCTTAGTATACGCCTACGAGCAGTACTTC. Its translation is CASSLVYAYEQYF.